Detailed here is one T cell receptor beta chain. Antigen specificity is unknown. This record belongs to a study of PD-1 blockade in classical Hodgkin lymphoma. The study's findings and limits: Repertoire difference causes, possibly disease activity or prior therapy, remain undefined. Lower baseline TCR diversity marked trial partial responders and progressors. There was a significant rise in CD4+ TCR diversity by C4D1, with no such rise for CD8+.

Clones were read by immunoSEQ multiplex PCR, and TCRdb kept only the in-frame ones, dropping some. Here the sample spans around 15,000 clones, more than 60% being singletons. The CDR3 is 14 amino acids. Trimming shortened V by 10 bases and J by 2 bases, and 17 bases separated the two germline ends. CDR1 and CDR2 (germline): KGHSH, LQKENI. Time point here: cycle 4 day 1 (C4D1), after less than 7 weeks of nivolumab. With no exception, relapse followed autologous stem cell transplantation in all patients, and brentuximab vedotin exposure varied. Researchers used magnetic negative selection to pull out pure CD4+ T cells from thawed PBMCs.

Sequencing was performed on CD4+ T cells from blood, taken before the fourth cycle of nivolumab. This clonotype was sampled from a human donor with classical Hodgkin lymphoma. This chain links TRBV18 with TRBJ2-5; weak D call: TRBD1 (6 bases). The CDR3 coding sequence is TGTGCCACCGTGCGCACAGGGTTTCAAGAGACCCAGTACTTC. Protein: CATVRTGFQETQYF. Using reference TRBV18 and TRBJ2-5 for the parts outside the CDR3, the full variable domain is NAGVMQNPRHLVRRRGQEARLRCSPMKGHSHVYWYRQLPEEGLKFMVYLQKENIIDESGMPKERFSAEFPKEGPSILRIQQVVRGDSAAYFCATVRTGFQETQYFGPGTRLLVL.